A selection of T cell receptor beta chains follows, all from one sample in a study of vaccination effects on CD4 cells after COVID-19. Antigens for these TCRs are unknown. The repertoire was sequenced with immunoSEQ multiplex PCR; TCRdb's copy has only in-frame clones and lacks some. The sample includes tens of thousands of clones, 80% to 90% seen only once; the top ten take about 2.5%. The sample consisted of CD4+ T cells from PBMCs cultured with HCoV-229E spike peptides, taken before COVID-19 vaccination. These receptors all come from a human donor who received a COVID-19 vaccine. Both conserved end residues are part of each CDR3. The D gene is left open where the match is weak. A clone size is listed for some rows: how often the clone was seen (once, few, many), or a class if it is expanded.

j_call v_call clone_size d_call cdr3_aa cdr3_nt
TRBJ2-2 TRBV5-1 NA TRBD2 CASSLLSPGGTGELFF TGCGCCAGCAGCCTTCTGTCCCCGGGAGGCACCGGGGAGCTGTTTTTT
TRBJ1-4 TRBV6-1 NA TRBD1 CASSEGDSSEKLFF TGTGCCAGCAGTGAAGGGGACAGTAGTGAAAAACTGTTTTTT
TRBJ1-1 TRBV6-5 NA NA CASRGPSGAFF TGTGCCAGCCGAGGGCCATCGGGAGCTTTCTTT
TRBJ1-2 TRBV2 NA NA CASSDLGAIYGYTF TGTGCCAGCAGTGATTTGGGGGCTATCTATGGCTACACCTTC
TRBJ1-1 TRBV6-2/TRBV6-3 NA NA CASSYWTGNTEAFF TGTGCCAGCAGTTACTGGACGGGGAACACTGAAGCTTTCTTT
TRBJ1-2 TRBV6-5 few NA CASSFKGLYGYTF TGTGCCAGCAGTTTCAAGGGGCTATATGGCTACACCTTC
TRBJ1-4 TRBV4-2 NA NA CASSQAFNPRPNEKLFF TGTGCCAGCAGCCAAGCCTTCAATCCCCGTCCTAATGAAAAACTGTTTTTT
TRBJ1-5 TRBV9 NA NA CASSGDINQPQHF TGTGCCAGCAGTGGGGACATCAATCAGCCCCAGCATTTT
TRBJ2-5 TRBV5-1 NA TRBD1 CASRSGTEETQYF TGCGCCAGCAGGTCCGGGACAGAAGAGACCCAGTACTTC
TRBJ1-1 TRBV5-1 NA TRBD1 CASSKTGALDTEAFF TGCGCCAGCAGCAAGACAGGGGCCCTGGACACTGAAGCTTTCTTT
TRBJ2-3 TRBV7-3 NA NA CASSLTIPTDTQYF TGTGCCAGCAGCTTAACAATACCTACAGATACGCAGTATTTT
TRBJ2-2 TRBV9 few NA CASSGLASGTGELFF TGTGCCAGCAGCGGTCTAGCCTCGGGCACCGGGGAGCTGTTTTTT
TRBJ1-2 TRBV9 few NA CASSFGSWGGYTF TGTGCCAGCAGCTTCGGGTCATGGGGTGGCTACACCTTC
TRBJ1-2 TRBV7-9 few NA CAIQKGNYGYTF TGTGCCATACAAAAAGGAAACTATGGCTACACCTTC
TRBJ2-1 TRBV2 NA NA CASSKRGGPDNEQFF TGTGCCAGCAGTAAGAGGGGGGGGCCGGACAATGAGCAGTTCTTC
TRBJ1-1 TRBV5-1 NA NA CASSPLPTGETEAFF TGCGCCAGCAGCCCGTTACCGACAGGCGAGACTGAAGCTTTCTTT
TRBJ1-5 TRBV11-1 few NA CASSLGGFGQPQHF TGTGCCAGCAGCCTCGGGGGGTTCGGGCAGCCCCAGCATTTT
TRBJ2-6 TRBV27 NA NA CASSSPIGANVLTF TGTGCCAGCAGTTCCCCCATTGGGGCCAACGTCCTGACTTTC
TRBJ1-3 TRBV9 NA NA CASSVASGWGESGNTIYF TGTGCCAGCAGCGTAGCTTCGGGTTGGGGGGAATCTGGAAACACCATATATTTT
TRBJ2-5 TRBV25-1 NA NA CASSENLAGTETQYF TGTGCCAGCAGTGAAAATCTTGCGGGGACAGAGACCCAGTACTTC
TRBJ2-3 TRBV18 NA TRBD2 CASSRLAGEYSDTQYF TGTGCCAGCTCACGGTTAGCGGGGGAATACTCAGATACGCAGTATTTT
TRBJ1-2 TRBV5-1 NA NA CASSSYNGGANYGYTF TGCGCCAGCAGCTCCTATAATGGGGGAGCTAACTATGGCTACACCTTC
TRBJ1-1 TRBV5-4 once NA CASSWAGMNTEAFF TGTGCCAGCAGCTGGGCAGGGATGAACACTGAAGCTTTCTTT
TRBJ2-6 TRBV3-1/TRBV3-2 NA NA CASSQRGANVLTF TGTGCCAGCAGCCAGAGGGGGGCCAACGTCCTGACTTTC